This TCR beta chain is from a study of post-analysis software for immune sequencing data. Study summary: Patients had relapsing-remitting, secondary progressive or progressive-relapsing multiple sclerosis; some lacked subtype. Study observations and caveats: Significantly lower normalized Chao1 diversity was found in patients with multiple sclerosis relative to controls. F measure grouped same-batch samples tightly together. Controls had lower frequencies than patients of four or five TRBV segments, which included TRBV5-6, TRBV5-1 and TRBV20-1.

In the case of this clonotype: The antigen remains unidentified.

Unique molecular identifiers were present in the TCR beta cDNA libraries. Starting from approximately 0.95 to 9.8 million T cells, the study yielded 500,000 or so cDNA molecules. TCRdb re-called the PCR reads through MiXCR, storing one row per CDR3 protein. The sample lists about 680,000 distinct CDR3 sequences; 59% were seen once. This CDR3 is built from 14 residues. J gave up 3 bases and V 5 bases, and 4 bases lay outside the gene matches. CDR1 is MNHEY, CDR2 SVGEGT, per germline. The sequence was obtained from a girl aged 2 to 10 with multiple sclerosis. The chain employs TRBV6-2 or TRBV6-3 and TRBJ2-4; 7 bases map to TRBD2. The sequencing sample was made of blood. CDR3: CASSPGGSKNIQYF. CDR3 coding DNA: TGTGCCAGCAGTCCCGGGGGGAGCAAAAACATTCAGTACTTC.